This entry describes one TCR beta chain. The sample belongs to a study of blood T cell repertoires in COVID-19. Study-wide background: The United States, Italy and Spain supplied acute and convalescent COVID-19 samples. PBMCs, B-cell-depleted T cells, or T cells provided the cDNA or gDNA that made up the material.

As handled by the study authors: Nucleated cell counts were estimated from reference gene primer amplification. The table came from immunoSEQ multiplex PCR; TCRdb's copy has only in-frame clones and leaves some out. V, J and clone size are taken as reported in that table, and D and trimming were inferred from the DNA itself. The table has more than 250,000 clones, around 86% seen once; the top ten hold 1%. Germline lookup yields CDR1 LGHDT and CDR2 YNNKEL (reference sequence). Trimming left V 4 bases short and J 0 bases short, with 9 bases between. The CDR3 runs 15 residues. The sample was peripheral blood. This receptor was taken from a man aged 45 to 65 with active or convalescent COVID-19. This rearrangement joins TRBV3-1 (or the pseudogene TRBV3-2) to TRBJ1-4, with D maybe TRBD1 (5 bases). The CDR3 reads CASSPGYATNEKLFF. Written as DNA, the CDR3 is TGTGCCAGCAGCCCAGGGTATGCAACTAATGAAAAACTGTTTTTT.